This is a list of T cell receptor beta chains from one sample in a study of PD-L1 blockade in urothelial cancer. TCRdb's table, derived via immunoSEQ multiplex PCR, lists solely in-frame clones and lacks some. The table records about 50,000 clones, 70% to 80% of them present only once. The input for sequencing was PBMCs, taken around atezolizumab (anti-PD-L1) treatment. The source is a man in his 70s with urothelial cancer. CDR3s include the opening cysteine and the closing phenylalanine or tryptophan. Fields, in order: J gene, clone size, D gene, V gene, CDR3 protein, CDR3 DNA. The D gene is left open where the match is weak. Where a row states a size, it is once, few, many or the class of an expanded clone; other rows omit it.

>TRBJ1-4|few|TRBD1|TRBV5-4
CASSIKQGAREKLFF
TGTGCCAGCAGCATAAAACAGGGGGCGCGTGAAAAACTGTTTTTT
>TRBJ2-3|NA|NA|TRBV28
CASSPGSEGTDTQYF
TGTGCCAGCAGTCCCGGGTCCGAGGGCACAGATACGCAGTATTTT
>TRBJ2-3|NA|TRBD2|TRBV7-6
CASSERASGRDTQYF
TGTGCCAGCAGCGAGAGGGCTAGCGGGAGGGATACGCAGTATTTT
>TRBJ2-6|NA|NA|TRBV11-2
CASSSWTEVSGANVLTF
TGTGCCAGCAGCTCCTGGACAGAAGTCTCTGGGGCCAACGTCCTGACTTTC
>TRBJ2-7|NA|TRBD1|TRBV4-1
CASSQEWGTGNSGEQYF
TGCGCCAGCAGCCAAGAGTGGGGGACAGGTAATTCCGGCGAGCAGTACTTC
>TRBJ2-5|NA|NA|TRBV10-3
CAIRESGLGSETQYF
TGTGCCATCAGGGAAAGCGGTTTGGGGTCAGAGACCCAGTACTTC
>TRBJ1-1|few|NA|TRBV5-6
CASSFTVNTEAFF
TGTGCCAGCAGCTTCACTGTGAACACTGAAGCTTTCTTT
>TRBJ2-6|NA|TRBD2|TRBV28
CASSLGGGSGANVLTF
TGTGCCAGCAGTCTCGGGGGGGGGTCTGGGGCCAACGTCCTGACTTTC
>TRBJ2-5|few|TRBD1|TRBV29-1
CSVGPGQEGALTQYF
TGCAGCGTGGGACCGGGACAGGAGGGGGCATTGACCCAGTACTTC
>TRBJ2-1|NA|TRBD2|TRBV5-1
CASSLSTSGYNEQFF
TGCGCCAGCAGCTTGTCGACTAGCGGCTACAATGAGCAGTTCTTC
>TRBJ2-6|NA|NA|TRBV11-2
CASSPLYSSGANVLTF
TGTGCCAGCAGCCCCCTCTACAGCTCTGGGGCCAACGTCCTGACTTTC
>TRBJ2-1|NA|NA|TRBV27
CASRVSRVFYNEQFF
TGTGCCAGCAGAGTCTCCAGGGTGTTTTACAATGAGCAGTTCTTC
>TRBJ2-1|NA|NA|TRBV6-5
CASSSLSGRRYNEQFF
TGTGCCAGCAGTTCCCTCTCCGGGAGAAGGTACAATGAGCAGTTCTTC
>TRBJ2-1|NA|TRBD1|TRBV5-8
CASSLGQGAGNEQFF
TGTGCCAGCAGCTTGGGGCAGGGGGCCGGCAATGAGCAGTTCTTC